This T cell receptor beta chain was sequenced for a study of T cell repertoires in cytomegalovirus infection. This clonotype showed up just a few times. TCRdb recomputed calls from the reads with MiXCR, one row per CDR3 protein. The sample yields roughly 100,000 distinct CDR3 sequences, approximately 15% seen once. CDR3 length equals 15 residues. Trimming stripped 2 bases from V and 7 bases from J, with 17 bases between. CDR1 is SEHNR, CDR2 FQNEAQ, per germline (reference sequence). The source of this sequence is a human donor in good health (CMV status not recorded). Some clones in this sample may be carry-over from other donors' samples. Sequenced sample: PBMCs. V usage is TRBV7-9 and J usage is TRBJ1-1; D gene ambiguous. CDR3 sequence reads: CASSLKPIYNGEAFF. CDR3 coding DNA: TGTGCCAGCAGCTTAAAGCCAATCTATAATGGTGAAGCTTTCTTT.